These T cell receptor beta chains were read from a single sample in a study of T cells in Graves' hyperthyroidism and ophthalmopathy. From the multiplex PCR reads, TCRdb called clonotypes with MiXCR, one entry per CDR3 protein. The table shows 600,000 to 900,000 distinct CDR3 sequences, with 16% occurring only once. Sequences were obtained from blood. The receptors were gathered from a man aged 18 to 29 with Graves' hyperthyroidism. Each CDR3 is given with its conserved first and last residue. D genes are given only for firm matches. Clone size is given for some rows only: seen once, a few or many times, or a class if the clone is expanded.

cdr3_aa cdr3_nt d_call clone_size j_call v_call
CATSREGRRSYNEQFF TGTGCCACCAGCAGAGAAGGCAGACGCTCCTACAATGAGCAGTTCTTC - many TRBJ2-1 TRBV15
CASSGHLNEKLFF TGTGCCAGCTCCGGCCATCTGAATGAAAAACTGTTTTTT - - TRBJ1-4 TRBV2
CASGLYSNQPQHF TGTGCCAGCGGACTTTATAGCAATCAGCCCCAGCATTTT - - TRBJ1-5 TRBV6-1
CASSLSGLAPDTQYF TGTGCCAGCAGCTTAAGCGGGCTAGCTCCAGATACGCAGTATTTT - many TRBJ2-3 TRBV7-8
CASTHPYHRVYNEQFF TGTGCCAGCACCCACCCATATCACCGTGTCTACAATGAGCAGTTCTTC - few TRBJ2-1 TRBV6-1
CASSFRVSPGGKHEQYF TGTGCCAGCAGCTTTAGGGTATCGCCGGGAGGGAAACACGAGCAGTACTTC TRBD2 - TRBJ2-7 TRBV11-3
CASTRFGGHNNEKLFF TGTGCCAGCACTCGATTCGGGGGGCATAATAATGAAAAACTGTTTTTT - few TRBJ1-4 TRBV9
CASSLGAGGVYNEQFF TGTGCCAGCAGCTTAGGAGCGGGAGGAGTCTACAATGAGCAGTTCTTC TRBD2 - TRBJ2-1 TRBV7-8
CAARTGGTEAFF TGTGCCGCCAGGACAGGGGGAACTGAAGCTTTCTTT TRBD1 - TRBJ1-1 TRBV25-1
CASSTGVYSNQPQHF TGTGCCAGCAGTACGGGAGTCTATAGCAATCAGCCCCAGCATTTT - many TRBJ1-5 TRBV12-3/TRBV12-4
CASIPSGYTDTQYF TGTGCCAGCATCCCTAGCGGGTATACAGATACGCAGTATTTT TRBD2 many TRBJ2-3 TRBV2
CSVVDRGDTEAFF TGCAGCGTCGTGGACAGGGGCGACACTGAAGCTTTCTTT TRBD1 many TRBJ1-1 TRBV29-1
CASSKDAGGQETQYF TGTGCCAGCAGCAAGGACGCAGGGGGCCAAGAGACCCAGTACTTC TRBD1 many TRBJ2-5 TRBV7-2
CASSPIRRNRSYGYTF TGTGCCAGCAGCCCAATACGACGGAATCGGTCCTATGGCTACACCTTC - few TRBJ1-2 TRBV11-3
CASSQEPRTGRTF TGTGCCAGCAGCCAAGAGCCCCGGACAGGGCGGACCTTC TRBD1 - TRBJ1-2 TRBV4-2
CAWEARDSYEQYF TGTGCCTGGGAGGCTCGGGACTCCTACGAGCAGTACTTC - many TRBJ2-7 TRBV30
CASSPSLTSENTGELFF TGTGCCAGCAGCCCAAGCCTGACTAGCGAAAACACCGGGGAGCTGTTTTTT TRBD2 - TRBJ2-2 TRBV28
CASSSLQDTQYF TGTGCCAGCAGCTCTTTACAAGATACGCAGTATTTT - many TRBJ2-3 TRBV7-2
CSAMGDSSYEQYF TGCAGTGCTATGGGGGATTCGAGCTACGAGCAGTACTTC - many TRBJ2-7 TRBV20-1
CATGAHRSDEQFF TGTGCGACGGGAGCCCATCGGTCCGATGAGCAGTTCTTC - few TRBJ2-1 TRBV2
CASSRGGGGGYNEQFF TGTGCCAGCAGCAGGGGGGGGGGGGGGGGATACAATGAGCAGTTCTTC - - TRBJ2-1 TRBV12-3/TRBV12-4
CASSFTSPVYSNQPQHF TGTGCCAGCAGTTTTACGTCCCCAGTCTATAGCAATCAGCCCCAGCATTTT - many TRBJ1-5 TRBV12-3/TRBV12-4
CASSIGDRGREQYF TGTGCCAGTAGTATTGGGGACAGGGGACGCGAGCAGTACTTC TRBD1 - TRBJ2-7 TRBV19
CAGSGLPYNEQFF TGTGCCGGGTCGGGCCTGCCCTACAATGAGCAGTTCTTC - few TRBJ2-1 TRBV7-9
CATSSYRASDNEQFF TGTGCCACCAGCAGCTATCGGGCATCCGACAATGAGCAGTTCTTC - few TRBJ2-1 TRBV15
CASSLVGDGANVLTF TGCGCCAGCAGCTTGGTCGGGGACGGGGCCAACGTCCTGACTTTC - - TRBJ2-6 TRBV5-1
CSALTGSSYEQYF TGCAGTGCTCTGACAGGGAGCTCCTACGAGCAGTACTTC TRBD1 many TRBJ2-7 TRBV20-1
CASSVGQLRYQETQYF TGTGCCAGCAGCGTAGGCCAGCTGAGGTACCAAGAGACCCAGTACTTC - - TRBJ2-5 TRBV9
CATSDASLLAGEDNEQFF TGTGCCACCAGTGATGCCTCTCTTCTAGCGGGAGAAGACAATGAGCAGTTCTTC TRBD2 many TRBJ2-1 TRBV24-1
CASSLGTGGVGELFF TGTGCCAGCAGCCTAGGGACAGGGGGCGTCGGGGAGCTGTTTTTT TRBD1 - TRBJ2-2 TRBV11-3
CASSSGPQAGGTGELFF TGCGCCAGCAGCTCGGGACCACAAGCCGGGGGCACCGGGGAGCTGTTTTTT - - TRBJ2-2 TRBV5-1
CASTPWDRGRNTIYF TGTGCCAGCACCCCTTGGGACAGGGGTAGAAACACCATATATTTT TRBD1 many TRBJ1-3 TRBV12-3/TRBV12-4